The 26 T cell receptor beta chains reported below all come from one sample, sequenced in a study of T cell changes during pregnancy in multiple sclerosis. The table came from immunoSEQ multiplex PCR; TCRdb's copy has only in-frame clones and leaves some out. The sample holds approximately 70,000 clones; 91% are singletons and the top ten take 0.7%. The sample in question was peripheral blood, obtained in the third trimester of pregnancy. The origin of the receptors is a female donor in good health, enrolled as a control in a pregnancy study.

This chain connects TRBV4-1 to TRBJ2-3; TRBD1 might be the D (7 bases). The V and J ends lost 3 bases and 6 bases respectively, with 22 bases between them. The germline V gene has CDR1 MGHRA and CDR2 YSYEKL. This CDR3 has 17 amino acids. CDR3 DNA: TGCGCCAGCAGCCAGGCCCTTGGAGGGGGCTCCCGGGATACGCAGTATTTT. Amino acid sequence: CASSQALGGGSRDTQYF.

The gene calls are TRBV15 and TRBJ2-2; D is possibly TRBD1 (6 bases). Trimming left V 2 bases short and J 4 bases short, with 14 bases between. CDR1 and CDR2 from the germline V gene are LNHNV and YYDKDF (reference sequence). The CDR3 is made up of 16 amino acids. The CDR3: CATSRTRGIFTGELFF. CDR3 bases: TGTGCCACCAGCAGAACGAGGGGGATTTTCACCGGGGAGCTGTTTTTT. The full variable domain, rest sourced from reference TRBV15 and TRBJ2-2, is DAMVIQNPRYQVTQFGKPVTLSCSQTLNHNVMYWYQQKSSQAPKLLFHYYDKDFNNEADTPDNFQSRRPNTSFCFLDIRSPGLGDTAMYLCATSRTRGIFTGELFFGEGSRLTVL.

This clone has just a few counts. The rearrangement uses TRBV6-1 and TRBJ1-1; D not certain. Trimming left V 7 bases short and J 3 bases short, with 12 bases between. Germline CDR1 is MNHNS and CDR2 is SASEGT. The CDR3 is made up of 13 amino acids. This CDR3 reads CASKVRRDTEAFF. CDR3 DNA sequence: TGTGCCAGCAAGGTGAGGCGGGACACTGAAGCTTTCTTT.

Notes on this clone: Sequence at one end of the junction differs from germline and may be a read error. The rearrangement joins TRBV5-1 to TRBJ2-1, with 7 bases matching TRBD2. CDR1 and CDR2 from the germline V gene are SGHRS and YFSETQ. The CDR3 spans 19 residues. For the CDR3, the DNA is TGCGCCAGCAGCCTCCCGGGACTACGGACGCTAGGCTCCCACAATGAGCAGTTCTTC. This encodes CASSLPGLRTLGSHNEQFF. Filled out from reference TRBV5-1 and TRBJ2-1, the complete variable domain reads KAGVTQTPRYLIKTRGQQVTLSCSPISGHRSVSWYQQTPGQGLQFLFEYFSETQRNKGNFPGRFSGRQFSNSRSEMNVSTLELGDSALYLCASSLPGLRTLGSHNEQFFGPGTRLTVL.

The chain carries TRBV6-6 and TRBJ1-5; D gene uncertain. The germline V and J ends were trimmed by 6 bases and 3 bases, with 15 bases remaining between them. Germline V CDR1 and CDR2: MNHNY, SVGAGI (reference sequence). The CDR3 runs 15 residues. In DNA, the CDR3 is TGTGCCAGCAGCTCCCTCCAGGACTACAATCAGCCCCAGCATTTT. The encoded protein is CASSSLQDYNQPQHF.

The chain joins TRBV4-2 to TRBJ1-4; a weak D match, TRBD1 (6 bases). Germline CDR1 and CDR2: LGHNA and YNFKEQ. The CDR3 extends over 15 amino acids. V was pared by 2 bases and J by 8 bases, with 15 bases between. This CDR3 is CASSQIQGVEEKLFF. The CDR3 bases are TGTGCCAGCAGCCAAATACAGGGTGTGGAAGAAAAACTGTTTTTT.

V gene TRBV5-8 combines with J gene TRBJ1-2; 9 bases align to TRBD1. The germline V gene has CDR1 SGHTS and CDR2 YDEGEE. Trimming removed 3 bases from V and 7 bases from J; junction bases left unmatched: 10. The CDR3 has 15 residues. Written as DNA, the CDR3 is TGTGCCAGCAGCTCACCGACAGGGGGAGTTTTTGGCTACACCTTC. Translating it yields CASSSPTGGVFGYTF.

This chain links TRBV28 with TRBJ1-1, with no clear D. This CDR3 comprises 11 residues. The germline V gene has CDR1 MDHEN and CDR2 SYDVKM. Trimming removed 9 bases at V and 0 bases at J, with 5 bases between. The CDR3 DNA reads TGTGCCAGTTTTATGAACACTGAAGCTTTCTTT. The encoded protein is CASFMNTEAFF.

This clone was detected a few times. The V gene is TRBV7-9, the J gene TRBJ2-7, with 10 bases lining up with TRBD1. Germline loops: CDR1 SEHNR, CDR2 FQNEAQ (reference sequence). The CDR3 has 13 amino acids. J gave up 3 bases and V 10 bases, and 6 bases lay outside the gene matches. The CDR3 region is CATGQGGIYEQYF. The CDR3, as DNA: TGTGCCACAGGACAGGGGGGAATCTACGAGCAGTACTTC.

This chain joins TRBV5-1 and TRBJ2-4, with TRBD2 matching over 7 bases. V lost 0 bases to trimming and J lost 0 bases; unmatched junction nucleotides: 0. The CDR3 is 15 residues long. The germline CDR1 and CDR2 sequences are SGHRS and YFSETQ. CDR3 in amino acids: CASSLGGGAKNIQYF. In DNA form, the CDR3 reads TGCGCCAGCAGCTTGGGGGGGGGAGCCAAAAACATTCAGTACTTC.

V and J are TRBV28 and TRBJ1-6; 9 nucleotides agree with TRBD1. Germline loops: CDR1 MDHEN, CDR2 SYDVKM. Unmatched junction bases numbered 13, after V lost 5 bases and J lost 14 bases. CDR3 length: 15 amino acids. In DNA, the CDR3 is TGTGCCAGCAGTGCACCGGGACAGGGAGTTCAAGCCCTCCACTTT. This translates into CASSAPGQGVQALHF.

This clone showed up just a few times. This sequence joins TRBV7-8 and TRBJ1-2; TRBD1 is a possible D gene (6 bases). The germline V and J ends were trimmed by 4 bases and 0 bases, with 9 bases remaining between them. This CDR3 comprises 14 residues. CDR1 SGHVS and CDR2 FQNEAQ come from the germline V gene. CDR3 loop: CASSSTGPNYGYTF. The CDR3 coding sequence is TGTGCCAGCAGCTCGACAGGTCCTAACTATGGCTACACCTTC.

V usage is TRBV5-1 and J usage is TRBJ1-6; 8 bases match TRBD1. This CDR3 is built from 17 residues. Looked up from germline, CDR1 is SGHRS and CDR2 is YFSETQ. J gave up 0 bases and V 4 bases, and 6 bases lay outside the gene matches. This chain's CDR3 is CASSRRQGSSYNSPLHF. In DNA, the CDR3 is TGCGCCAGCAGCAGACGACAGGGGAGCTCCTATAATTCACCCCTCCACTTT. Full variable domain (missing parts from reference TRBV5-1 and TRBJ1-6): KAGVTQTPRYLIKTRGQQVTLSCSPISGHRSVSWYQQTPGQGLQFLFEYFSETQRNKGNFPGRFSGRQFSNSRSEMNVSTLELGDSALYLCASSRRQGSSYNSPLHFGNGTRLTVT.

CDR3 DNA: TGTGCCAGCTCAGGGCAGGGTATACAGCCCCAGCATTTT. Its protein is CASSGQGIQPQHF. The chain has TRBV18 and TRBJ1-5, with TRBD1 as a possible D gene (5 bases). The CDR3 is 13 residues long. V shed 5 bases and J shed 7 bases, with 12 bases lying between them. CDR1 and CDR2 (germline): KGHSH, LQKENI.

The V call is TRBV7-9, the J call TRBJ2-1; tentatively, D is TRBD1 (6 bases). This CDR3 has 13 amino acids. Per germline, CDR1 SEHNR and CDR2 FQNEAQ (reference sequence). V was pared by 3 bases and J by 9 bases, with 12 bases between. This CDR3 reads CASSLDSAIEQFF. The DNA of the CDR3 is TGTGCCAGCAGCTTGGACAGCGCTATTGAGCAGTTCTTC.

The CDR3 spells CASSFEASNQPQHF. CDR3 nucleotides: TGTGCCAGCAGCTTCGAAGCGAGCAATCAGCCCCAGCATTTT. This sequence joins TRBV7-2 and TRBJ1-5; D is unresolved. Germline CDR1 and CDR2: SGHTA and FQGNSA. The CDR3 consists of 14 residues. V dropped 3 bases and J dropped 1 base, with 7 bases sitting between them.

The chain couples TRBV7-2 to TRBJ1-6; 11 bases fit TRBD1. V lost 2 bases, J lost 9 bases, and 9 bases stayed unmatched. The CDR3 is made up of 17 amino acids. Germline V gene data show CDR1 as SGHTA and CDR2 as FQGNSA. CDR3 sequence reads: CASSLLADRGQGSPLHF. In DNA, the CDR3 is TGTGCCAGCAGCTTATTAGCGGACAGGGGGCAAGGTTCACCCCTCCACTTT.

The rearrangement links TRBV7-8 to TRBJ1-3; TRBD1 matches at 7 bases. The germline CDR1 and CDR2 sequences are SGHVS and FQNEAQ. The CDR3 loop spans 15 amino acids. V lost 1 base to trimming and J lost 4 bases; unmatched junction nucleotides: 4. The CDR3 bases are TGTGCCAGCAGCTTAGGGGACAGTCCGGGAAACACCATATATTTT. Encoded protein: CASSLGDSPGNTIYF.

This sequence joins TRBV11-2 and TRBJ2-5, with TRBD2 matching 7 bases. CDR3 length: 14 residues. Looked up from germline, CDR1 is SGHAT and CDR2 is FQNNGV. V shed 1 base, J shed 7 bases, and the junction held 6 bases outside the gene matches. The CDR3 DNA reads TGTGCCAGCAGCTTAGCGGGAGGAGCTGGGACCCAGTACTTC. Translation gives CASSLAGGAGTQYF.

The CDR3 sequence is CASSLYRGTPGEQYF. The CDR3 region has the DNA TGTGCCAGCAGTTTATACAGGGGGACACCTGGCGAGCAGTACTTC. J is TRBJ2-7 and V is TRBV28; 8 bases are shared with TRBD1. Trimming took 1 base from V and 6 from J; bases not matched to a gene: 8. This CDR3 contains 15 residues. Germline CDR1 is MDHEN and CDR2 is SYDVKM.

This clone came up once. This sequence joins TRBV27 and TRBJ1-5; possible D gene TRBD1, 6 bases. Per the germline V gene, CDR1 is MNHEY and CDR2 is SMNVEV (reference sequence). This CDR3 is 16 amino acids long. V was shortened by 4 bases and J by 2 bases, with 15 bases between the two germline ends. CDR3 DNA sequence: TGTGCCAGCAGTTCTACCAGGGGTAGGGGCAATCAGCCCCAGCATTTT. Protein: CASSSTRGRGNQPQHF.

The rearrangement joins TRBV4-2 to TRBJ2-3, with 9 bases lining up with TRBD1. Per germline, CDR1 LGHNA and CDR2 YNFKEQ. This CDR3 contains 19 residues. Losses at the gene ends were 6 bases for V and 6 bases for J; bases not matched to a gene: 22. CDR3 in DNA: TGTGCCAGCAGGAGATTAGCCGGTCGGCAGGGACAGGGTAGGGATACGCAGTATTTT. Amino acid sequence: CASRRLAGRQGQGRDTQYF.

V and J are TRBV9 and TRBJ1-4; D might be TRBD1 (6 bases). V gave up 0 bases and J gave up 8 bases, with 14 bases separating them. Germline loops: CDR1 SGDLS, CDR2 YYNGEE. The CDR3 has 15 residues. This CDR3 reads CASSVGGGDGEKLFF. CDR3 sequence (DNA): TGTGCCAGCAGCGTAGGAGGGGGGGATGGCGAAAAACTGTTTTTT.

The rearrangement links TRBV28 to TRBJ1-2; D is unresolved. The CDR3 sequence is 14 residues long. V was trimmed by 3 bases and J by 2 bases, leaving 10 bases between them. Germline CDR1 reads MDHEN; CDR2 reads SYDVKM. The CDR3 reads CASSFTGLNYGYTF. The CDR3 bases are TGTGCCAGCAGTTTTACGGGGTTAAACTATGGCTACACCTTC.

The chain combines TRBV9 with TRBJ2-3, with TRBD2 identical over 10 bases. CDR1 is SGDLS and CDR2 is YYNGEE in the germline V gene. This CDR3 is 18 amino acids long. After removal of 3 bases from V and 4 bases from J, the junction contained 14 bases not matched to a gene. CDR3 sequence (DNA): TGTGCCAGCAGCGAGGGGACCGGGACTAGCGTAGGGGCAGATACGCAGTATTTT. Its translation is CASSEGTGTSVGADTQYF.

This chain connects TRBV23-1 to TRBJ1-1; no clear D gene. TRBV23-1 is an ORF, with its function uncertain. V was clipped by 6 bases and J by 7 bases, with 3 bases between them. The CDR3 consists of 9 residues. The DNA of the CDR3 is TGCGCCAGCAGCCTTGAAGCTTTCTTT. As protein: CASSLEAFF.